The present TCR beta chain was sequenced within a study of blood T cell repertoires in COVID-19. Study context: Donors in the United States, Italy and Spain gave samples during acute or convalescent COVID-19. Nucleic acid was either cDNA or gDNA, and it came from T cells, B-cell-depleted T cells, or PBMCs.

Original handling: Cell counts per sample came from amplifying reference gene primers. The protocol was immunoSEQ multiplex PCR, while the TCRdb copy is restricted to in-frame clones and leaves out a portion. Clone size and the V and J calls come from that table; the DNA yielded D and trimming. The sample comprises roughly 190,000 clones, 86% of which are singletons, and about a tenth rests with the top ten. The Seattle site enrolled patients during active infection and followed them longitudinally. This sequence was found in a woman aged 55-70 years with COVID-19, enrolled during active disease. The specimen sequenced was peripheral blood.

The CDR3 DNA reads TGTGCCAGCAGCGCCCAGGGACAGTTCGGAAACACCATATATTTT. This codes for CASSAQGQFGNTIYF. The chain has TRBV9 and TRBJ1-3; 7 bases fit TRBD1. Trimming at V came to 3 bases and at J to 4 bases, leaving 7 bases not matched to a gene. Germline V lookup: CDR1 SGDLS, CDR2 YYNGEE. The CDR3 has 15 amino acids.